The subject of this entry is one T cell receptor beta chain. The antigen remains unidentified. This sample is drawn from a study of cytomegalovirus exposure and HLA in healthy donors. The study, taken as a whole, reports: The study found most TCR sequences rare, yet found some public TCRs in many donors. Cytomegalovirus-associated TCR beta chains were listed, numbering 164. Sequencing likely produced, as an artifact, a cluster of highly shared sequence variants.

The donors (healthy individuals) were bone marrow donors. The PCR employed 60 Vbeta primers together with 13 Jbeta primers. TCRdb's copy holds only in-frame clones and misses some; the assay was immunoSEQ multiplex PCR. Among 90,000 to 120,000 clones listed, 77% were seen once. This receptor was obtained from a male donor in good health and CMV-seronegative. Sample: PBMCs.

The CDR3 region is CASSPSGGSYNEQFF. CDR3 sequence (DNA): TGCGCCAGCAGCCCTAGCGGGGGGTCCTACAATGAGCAGTTCTTC. V is TRBV5-1 and J is TRBJ2-1; TRBD2 matches at 11 bases. This CDR3 comprises 15 residues. The V and J ends lost 4 bases and 1 base, in that order; junction bases with no gene match: 1. The germline CDR1 and CDR2 sequences are SGHRS and YFSETQ.